These 14 T cell receptor beta chains originate from one sample sequenced in a study of blood T cell repertoires in COVID-19. Produced via immunoSEQ multiplex PCR; TCRdb's table is partial and in-frame only. The sample records approximately 77,000 clones, 75% to 85% being singletons. What was sequenced was peripheral blood. All receptors come from a woman in her 70s with acute or convalescent COVID-19.

This rearrangement joins TRBV29-1 to TRBJ2-7, with D perhaps matching TRBD2 (6 bases). This CDR3 is built from 13 residues. The V end was cut by 5 bases, the J end by 7 bases, with 18 bases between. Germline V lookup: CDR1 SQVTM, CDR2 ANQGSEA. The DNA of the CDR3 is TGCAGCGTTCCGGTGGTAGGAGGGTGGGAGCAGTACTTC. Its protein is CSVPVVGGWEQYF.

The chain carries TRBV24-1 and TRBJ2-1; 13 bases map to TRBD2. The CDR3 sequence is 20 residues long. The germline V gene has CDR1 KGHDR and CDR2 SFDVKD. V lost 4 bases to trimming and J lost 9 bases; unmatched junction nucleotides: 20. The CDR3 nucleotides read TGTGCCACCAGTGACAAACCGGACTCACTAGCGGGGGGGCCAGTGGGTGAGCAGTTCTTC. Translated, it gives CATSDKPDSLAGGPVGEQFF.

V and J are TRBV11-2 and TRBJ1-2; weak D call: TRBD1 (5 bases). Trimming shortened V by 1 base and J by 2 bases, and 5 bases separated the two germline ends. This CDR3 is built from 13 residues. CDR1 SGHAT and CDR2 FQNNGV come from the germline V gene. For the CDR3, the DNA is TGTGCCAGCAGCTTAGGACAGAACTATGGCTACACCTTC. Translated, it gives CASSLGQNYGYTF.

The gene calls are TRBV18 and TRBJ2-7; 9 positions agree with TRBD1. With V trimmed by 1 base and J by 5 bases, 6 bases remained unmatched. The V gene's germline CDR1 is KGHSH and CDR2 LQKENI. The CDR3 is 15 residues long. The CDR3 sequence: CASSPLATGGNEQYF. CDR3 DNA sequence: TGTGCCAGCTCACCACTCGCGACAGGGGGGAACGAGCAGTACTTC.

V gene TRBV11-3 combines with J gene TRBJ2-3; D call uncertain. V was clipped by 0 bases and J by 2 bases, with 6 bases between them. Looked up from germline, CDR1 is SGHNT and CDR2 is YENEEA. The CDR3 is made up of 14 amino acids. This CDR3 is CASSLDRYTDTQYF. CDR3 DNA sequence: TGTGCCAGCAGCTTAGACAGGTACACAGATACGCAGTATTTT.

The gene calls are TRBV9 and TRBJ2-5; 8 bases map to TRBD2. V trimming: 0 bases; J trimming: 2 bases; junction bases outside the gene matches: 6. Per the germline V gene, CDR1 is SGDLS and CDR2 is YYNGEE. CDR3 length: 16 residues. CDR3 sequence: CASSVAPTSGQETQYF. The DNA for the CDR3 is TGTGCCAGCAGCGTAGCCCCTACTAGCGGACAAGAGACCCAGTACTTC.

The rearrangement joins TRBV9 to TRBJ2-3; TRBD2 matches 10 bases. The CDR3 spans 15 residues. Germline V gene sequence: CDR1 SGDLS, CDR2 YYNGEE. With V trimmed by 4 bases and J by 6 bases, 8 bases remained unmatched. The CDR3 loop reads CASSSLAGARDTQYF. The CDR3 DNA is TGTGCCAGCAGCTCCCTAGCGGGGGCAAGGGATACGCAGTATTTT.

Here the CDR3 reads CASSQGQGGEQFF. Written as DNA, the CDR3 is TGTGCCAGCAGCCAGGGACAGGGCGGGGAGCAGTTCTTC. The chain couples TRBV4-2 to TRBJ2-1; 9 bases fit TRBD1. V shed 3 bases and J 10 bases; nucleotides not matched to a gene: 4. CDR3 size: 13 residues. CDR1 and CDR2 (germline): LGHNA, YNFKEQ.

To note about this clone: The sample has other DNA sequences that encode this CDR3 too. The chain joins TRBV24-1 to TRBJ2-1, with 7 nucleotides matching TRBD2. V was pared by 1 base and J by 0 bases, with 2 bases of the junction left unmatched. The length of the CDR3 is 16 residues. In germline, CDR1 is KGHDR, CDR2 SFDVKD. As DNA, the CDR3 is TGTGCCACCAGTGATTTAGGCGGGGGCTCCTACAATGAGCAGTTCTTC. Its protein is CATSDLGGGSYNEQFF.

The gene calls are TRBV6-5 and TRBJ1-5; possible D gene TRBD1, 5 bases. Germline CDR1 is MNHEY and CDR2 is SVGAGI. The CDR3 consists of 11 residues. V gave up 2 bases and J gave up 11 bases, with 7 bases separating them. The CDR3 nucleotides read TGTGCCAGCAGTTACAAGGGGTCCCAGCATTTT. This encodes CASSYKGSQHF.

This chain connects TRBV11-2 to TRBJ2-1; 14 bases are shared with TRBD2. Germline V gene sequence: CDR1 SGHAT, CDR2 FQNNGV. Losses at the gene ends were 5 bases for V and 7 bases for J; bases not matched to a gene: 10. The CDR3 is made up of 17 amino acids. CDR3 DNA sequence: TGTGCCAGCAGCACCGGGACTAGCGGGGGAGTCTGGAATGAGCAGTTCTTC. It encodes CASSTGTSGGVWNEQFF.

The chain is built from TRBV7-9 and TRBJ2-1; tentatively, D is TRBD1 (6 bases). CDR3 length: 15 amino acids. V was trimmed by 5 bases and J by 1 base, leaving 12 bases between them. The germline V gene has CDR1 SEHNR and CDR2 FQNEAQ (reference sequence). The CDR3 DNA reads TGTGCCAGCAGCAAAGGCAGGGGATCCTACAATGAGCAGTTCTTC. Residues: CASSKGRGSYNEQFF.

The CDR3, as DNA: TGTGCCAGTAGTTCTCAGGGGGGCGGCCTATTTTGTAGGGAGCAGTACTTC. Translating it yields CASSSQGGGLFCREQYF. The V gene is TRBV19, the J gene TRBJ2-7; maybe TRBD1 (7 bases). V shed 5 bases and J shed 7 bases, with 27 bases lying between them. The germline CDR1 and CDR2 sequences are LNHDA and SQIVND (reference sequence). The CDR3 spans 17 residues.

The CDR3 sequence is CASSQGEPRTDTQYF. In nucleotides, the CDR3 is TGTGCCAGCAGCCAAGGGGAGCCACGCACAGATACGCAGTATTTT. The V call is TRBV4-2, the J call TRBJ2-3; TRBD2 is a possible D gene (5 bases). Trimming took off 1 base at V and 1 base at J, with 9 bases between the two ends. The CDR3 has 15 residues. Germline CDR1 and CDR2: LGHNA and YNFKEQ.